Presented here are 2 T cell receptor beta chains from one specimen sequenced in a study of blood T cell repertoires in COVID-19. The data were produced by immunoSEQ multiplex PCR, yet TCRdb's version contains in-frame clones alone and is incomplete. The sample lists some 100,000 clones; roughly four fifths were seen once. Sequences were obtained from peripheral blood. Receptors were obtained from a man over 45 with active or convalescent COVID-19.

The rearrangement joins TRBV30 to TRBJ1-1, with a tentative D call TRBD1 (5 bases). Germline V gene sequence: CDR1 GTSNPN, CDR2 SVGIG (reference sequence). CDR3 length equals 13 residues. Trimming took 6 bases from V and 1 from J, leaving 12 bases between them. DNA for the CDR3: TGTGCCTGCCCCTCGGGGGGGAACACTGAAGCTTTCTTT. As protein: CACPSGGNTEAFF.

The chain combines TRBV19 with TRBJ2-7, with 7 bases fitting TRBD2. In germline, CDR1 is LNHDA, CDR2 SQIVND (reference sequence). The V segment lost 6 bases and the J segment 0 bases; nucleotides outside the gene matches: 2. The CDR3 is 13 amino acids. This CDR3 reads CASSRDYSYEQYF. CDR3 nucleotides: TGTGCCAGTAGCAGGGACTACTCCTACGAGCAGTACTTC.